This TCR beta chain was retrieved from a study of brain metastases from non-small cell lung cancer. This clone occurred once. The antigen is undetermined. The germline gives CDR1 SGHNT, CDR2 YYREEE (reference sequence). V shed 3 bases and J shed 7 bases, with 16 bases lying between them. This CDR3 comprises 14 residues. Findings and caveats of the study: TCR repertoires overlapped largely between brain metastases and matched primaries. Compared with their matched primary tumors, roughly 64% of brain metastases showed expanded T-cell clones. T-cell infiltration was lower in brain metastases than primaries (P < 0.001).

Sequencing used immunoSEQ multiplex PCR; TCRdb keeps in-frame clones, though not all of them. The sample yields about 15,000 clones, about four fifths seen once. The chain combines TRBV5-4 with TRBJ1-2, with a weak D call TRBD1 (6 bases). The sequence derives from a donor aged 40 or over with non-small cell lung cancer. Sequencing was carried out using primary lung tumor tissue. In DNA form, the CDR3 reads TGTGCCAGCAGCTCTACAGGGCCTCTATCTGGCTACACCTTC. This gives the protein CASSSTGPLSGYTF.